Below, 2 T cell receptor beta chains from the same sample are listed, as sequenced in a study of early T cells in non-severe SARS-CoV-2 infection listed by TCRdb under 2021. Receptor libraries were prepared by 5' RACE. The sequencer listed for this sample is NextSeq 500. TCRdb reprocessed the public reads (quality trimming at Q25 with fastp, clone calling with MiXCR) and kept in-frame beta chains. Entries are consolidated by CDR3 protein sequence, retaining the most common genes and DNA. Here the sample has tens of thousands of distinct CDR3 sequences; about 11% occur a single time. The ten largest make up 8.5% to 10% of the sample. Material for sequencing was whole blood. The origin of the receptors is an adult who was a healthcare worker with PCR-confirmed SARS-CoV-2 infection or an uninfected control (not recorded which).

This clonotype is categorized as medium-sized (0.01 to 0.1%). This rearrangement joins TRBV5-4 to TRBJ2-2; D ambiguous. Germline V gene data show CDR1 as SGHNT and CDR2 as YYREEE (reference sequence). The CDR3 runs 13 residues. With 2 bases removed from V and 3 bases from J, the gap between germline ends came to 5 bases. The CDR3 DNA reads TGTGCCAGCAGCTTTTATTACACCGGGGAGCTGTTTTTT. Its translation: CASSFYYTGELFF.

The chain employs TRBV6-5 and TRBJ2-2, with D possibly TRBD1 on 5 matching bases. V lost 7 bases and J lost 0, with 12 bases in between. CDR1 and CDR2 (germline): MNHEY, SVGAGI. The CDR3 contains 15 residues. CDR3 region: CASTSGLTNTGELFF. CDR3 bases: TGTGCCAGCACCTCAGGGCTTACGAACACCGGGGAGCTGTTTTTT.